The sequence of this TCR beta chain was determined in a study of blood T cell repertoires in COVID-19. Study summary: Both acute and convalescent COVID-19 samples were obtained from the United States, Italy and Spain.

In terms of age and location, participants ranged from roughly 18 to 100 years and lived in fewer than 30 US areas. TCRdb's table, derived via immunoSEQ multiplex PCR, lists solely in-frame clones and lacks some. The sample records over 200,000 clones, around 90% being singletons. In germline, CDR1 is SGHRS, CDR2 YFSETQ. The J segment lost 0 bases and the V segment lost 4 bases, leaving 10 bases of the junction unmatched. This CDR3 is built from 17 residues. The J gene is TRBJ1-1, the V gene TRBV5-1, with 9 bases fitting TRBD1. This TCR derives from a man aged 25-40 years who had been exposed to COVID-19. Sequencing input: PBMCs or T cells enriched from blood (not recorded which). The CDR3 here is CASSPVRTGEVNTEAFF. CDR3 DNA: TGCGCCAGCAGCCCGGTCAGGACAGGGGAGGTGAACACTGAAGCTTTCTTT.